The source of this TCR beta chain is a study of T-cell reconstitution after alpha-beta-depleted transplantation in children. Study-level results: Newly produced T cells mostly provided counts and TCRbeta diversity after one year, as hyperexpanded clones declined. It was reported that alpha-beta T cells came from several hundred expanded graft clones (about two months after transplant).

The V end was cut by 2 bases, the J end by 2 bases, with 9 bases between. The CDR3 sequence is 14 residues long. Germline V lookup: CDR1 SNHLY, CDR2 FYNNEI. Preparation of the TCRbeta library involved a method that used unique molecular identifiers. One entry per CDR3 protein, called by TCRdb with MiXCR from the PCR reads. The repertoire has 700,000 to 850,000 distinct CDR3 sequences, roughly 15% of them found once; the top ten carry under 6%. Of note for this clonotype: Its antigen is unidentified.

Source: PBMCs, mostly from graft donor cells, taken 360 days after TCRalphabeta/CD19-depleted stem cell transplant. The receptor comes from a male patient under 18 who had a stem cell transplant for acute lymphoblastic leukemia, so the T cells may come from the graft donor. The chain employs TRBV2 and TRBJ1-2, with D tentatively TRBD1 (6 bases). The CDR3 reads CASSEFQGNYGYTF. CDR3 sequence (DNA): TGTGCCAGCAGTGAATTTCAGGGGAACTATGGCTACACCTTC. The full variable domain, in which reference TRBV2 and TRBJ1-2 provide the parts outside the CDR3, is EPEVTQTPSHQVTQMGQEVILRCVPISNHLYFYWYRQILGQKVEFLVSFYNNEISEKSEIFDDQFSVERPDGSNFTLKIRSTKLEDSAMYFCASSEFQGNYGYTFGSGTRLTVV.